This T cell receptor (beta chain) was captured in a study of early T cells in non-severe SARS-CoV-2 infection. The wider study: Bulk RNA taken from unsorted whole blood was sequenced, leaving chains unpaired.

Overall study results and limits: Anti-spike CD8 responses were favored by VDJdb matching, which missed private and CD4 specificities.

This CDR3 has 14 residues. The germline V gene has CDR1 SNHLY and CDR2 FYNNEI. Trimming took 7 bases from V and 4 from J, leaving 15 bases between them. In this sample, this clonotype turned up many times. Its matching antigen is unknown. Individual cDNA molecules were tagged with unique molecular identifiers, the study reported. One entry per CDR3 protein results from TCRdb running MiXCR on the 5' RACE reads. Of fewer than 30,000 distinct CDR3 sequences detected, roughly 4.2% appear once; the ten largest clones hold around 4.4%. Sequenced: whole blood. The chain is built from TRBV2 and TRBJ2-3, with D tentatively TRBD1 or TRBD2 (5 bases each). The clonotype was recovered from an adult who was a healthcare worker with PCR-confirmed SARS-CoV-2 infection or an uninfected control (not recorded which). DNA for the CDR3: TGTGCCAGCAAGAGGGACGGGGTAGCAGATACGCAGTATTTT. Protein sequence: CASKRDGVADTQYF.